The clone carrying this T cell receptor beta chain was seen a single time. The antigen remains undetermined. The conserved closing phenylalanine or tryptophan is absent in this CDR3, likely reflecting a read error. This entry comes from a study of tumor and adjacent non-tumor tissue in lung cancer. Across the whole study: Patients comprised 12 adenocarcinoma, a couple of squamous cell carcinoma and 1 small cell lung cancer.

TCRbeta libraries were built with three rounds of nested PCR, modified from ARM-PCR. TCRdb re-called the multiplex PCR reads through MiXCR, storing one row per CDR3 protein. The sample contains roughly 150,000 distinct CDR3 sequences, roughly 66% of which appear only once. CDR1 and CDR2 from the germline V gene are SGHNT and YENEEA. The length of the CDR3 is 15 residues. Trimming cost V 7 bases and J 9 bases; bases outside gene matches: 13. This sample's RNA came from whole unsorted tissue. Study findings and constraints: Top 100 clones took a larger repertoire share in normal lung.

What was sequenced was lung tumor tissue. The chain uses TRBV11-3 and TRBJ2-1; 9 positions match TRBD2. This receptor was identified in a man in his fifties or sixties with small cell lung cancer. The CDR3 here is CASTPGLAAIFEQFC. The DNA for the CDR3 is TGTGCCAGCACCCCGGGACTAGCCGCTATCTTTGAGCAGTTCTGC.